These T cell receptor beta chains were read from a single sample in a study of blood T cells in healthy people across ages. TCRdb reanalysed the 5' RACE reads using MiXCR and keeps one entry per CDR3 protein. The sample holds roughly 860,000 distinct CDR3 sequences, around two thirds seen once. Source material: blood. The receptor source for this set is a young man in good health. Each CDR3 is given with its conserved first and last residue. D genes are given only for firm matches. Clone size appears in some rows only: once, few, many, or a class for an expanded clone.

j_call: TRBJ2-1
d_call: TRBD1
v_call: TRBV7-2
clone_size: NA
cdr3_aa: CASSPDRGKFF
cdr3_nt: TGTGCCAGCAGCCCAGACAGGGGAAAGTTCTTC

j_call: TRBJ2-7
d_call: NA
v_call: TRBV7-2
clone_size: few
cdr3_aa: CASSLAMANSYEQYF
cdr3_nt: TGTGCCAGCAGCTTAGCGATGGCCAACTCCTACGAGCAGTACTTC

j_call: TRBJ2-5
d_call: NA
v_call: TRBV2
clone_size: few
cdr3_aa: CASFRPRTWRETQYF
cdr3_nt: TGTGCCAGCTTTCGGCCGAGAACCTGGAGAGAGACCCAGTACTTC

j_call: TRBJ2-7
d_call: NA
v_call: TRBV9
clone_size: NA
cdr3_aa: CASSVMDTTYEQYF
cdr3_nt: TGTGCCAGCTCCGTTATGGACACTACCTACGAGCAGTACTTC

j_call: TRBJ1-2
d_call: TRBD1
v_call: TRBV6-1
clone_size: few
cdr3_aa: CASFTGQGHYGYTF
cdr3_nt: TGTGCCAGCTTCACGGGACAGGGGCACTATGGCTACACCTTC

j_call: TRBJ2-7
d_call: TRBD1
v_call: TRBV28
clone_size: NA
cdr3_aa: CASSLRGQGGSEQYF
cdr3_nt: TGTGCCAGCAGTTTACGAGGACAGGGGGGAAGCGAGCAGTACTTC

j_call: TRBJ1-6
d_call: TRBD1
v_call: TRBV7-3
clone_size: few
cdr3_aa: CASSASGQGNSPLHF
cdr3_nt: TGTGCCAGCAGCGCCTCGGGACAGGGAAATTCACCCCTCCACTTT

j_call: TRBJ1-2
d_call: TRBD1
v_call: TRBV28
clone_size: NA
cdr3_aa: CVSKGGTGYGYTF
cdr3_nt: TGTGTCAGCAAAGGGGGGACAGGGTACGGCTACACCTTC

j_call: TRBJ1-1
d_call: TRBD1
v_call: TRBV28
clone_size: once
cdr3_aa: CASRTGGEGNTEAFF
cdr3_nt: TGTGCCAGCAGGACAGGGGGGGAGGGGAACACTGAAGCTTTCTTT

j_call: TRBJ2-2
d_call: NA
v_call: TRBV12-3/TRBV12-4
clone_size: NA
cdr3_aa: CASTLAPGELFF
cdr3_nt: TGTGCCAGCACCCTGGCTCCCGGGGAGCTGTTTTTT

j_call: TRBJ2-3
d_call: TRBD2
v_call: TRBV20-1
clone_size: few
cdr3_aa: CSASSGEELTDTQYF
cdr3_nt: TGCAGTGCTAGCAGCGGGGAGGAGTTAACAGATACGCAGTATTTT

j_call: TRBJ2-1
d_call: NA
v_call: TRBV29-1
clone_size: NA
cdr3_aa: CSVERAALYNEQFF
cdr3_nt: TGCAGCGTTGAAAGGGCGGCGCTCTACAATGAGCAGTTCTTC

j_call: TRBJ2-7
d_call: NA
v_call: TRBV28
clone_size: NA
cdr3_aa: CASTSDRSTYEQYF
cdr3_nt: TGTGCCAGCACCTCCGACAGGTCCACCTACGAGCAGTACTTC

j_call: TRBJ1-5
d_call: NA
v_call: TRBV15
clone_size: NA
cdr3_aa: CATSRDPGQPQHF
cdr3_nt: TGTGCCACCAGCAGAGATCCGGGACAGCCCCAGCATTTT

j_call: TRBJ1-5
d_call: NA
v_call: TRBV9
clone_size: NA
cdr3_aa: CASSVGGYSNQPQHF
cdr3_nt: TGTGCCAGCAGCGTGGGGGGGTATAGCAATCAGCCCCAGCATTTT

j_call: TRBJ1-5
d_call: NA
v_call: TRBV9
clone_size: NA
cdr3_aa: CASSVDPGYQPQHF
cdr3_nt: TGTGCCAGCAGCGTAGATCCGGGGTATCAGCCCCAGCATTTT

j_call: TRBJ2-5
d_call: NA
v_call: TRBV6-2/TRBV6-3
clone_size: NA
cdr3_aa: CASSWPLVRSQETQYF
cdr3_nt: TGTGCCAGCAGTTGGCCGTTAGTGAGAAGCCAAGAGACCCAGTACTTC

j_call: TRBJ2-3
d_call: NA
v_call: TRBV7-2
clone_size: NA
cdr3_aa: CASSLAAGGSDTQYF
cdr3_nt: TGTGCCAGCAGCTTAGCCGCAGGGGGGTCAGATACGCAGTATTTT

j_call: TRBJ2-7
d_call: NA
v_call: TRBV29-1
clone_size: few
cdr3_aa: CSVSIREPYEQYF
cdr3_nt: TGCAGCGTTTCGATCAGGGAACCCTACGAGCAGTACTTC

j_call: TRBJ1-1
d_call: TRBD1
v_call: TRBV27
clone_size: NA
cdr3_aa: CASSSLTGMNTEAFF
cdr3_nt: TGTGCCAGCAGTTCCCTGACAGGGATGAACACTGAAGCTTTCTTT

j_call: TRBJ2-7
d_call: NA
v_call: TRBV12-3/TRBV12-4
clone_size: NA
cdr3_aa: CASSLAGGPYNEQYF
cdr3_nt: TGTGCCAGCAGTTTAGCGGGGGGGCCCTACAATGAGCAGTACTTC

j_call: TRBJ2-5
d_call: NA
v_call: TRBV4-3
clone_size: few
cdr3_aa: CASKEGKPQETQYF
cdr3_nt: TGCGCCAGCAAGGAGGGTAAACCCCAAGAGACCCAGTACTTC

j_call: TRBJ2-5
d_call: NA
v_call: TRBV21-1
clone_size: NA
cdr3_aa: CATHRSQETQYF
cdr3_nt: TGTGCCACCCATCGTAGTCAAGAGACCCAGTACTTC

j_call: TRBJ2-4
d_call: NA
v_call: TRBV7-9
clone_size: NA
cdr3_aa: CASSLVRGTAKNIQYF
cdr3_nt: TGTGCCAGCAGCTTAGTGAGAGGGACTGCCAAAAACATTCAGTACTTC

j_call: TRBJ2-1
d_call: TRBD1
v_call: TRBV13
clone_size: NA
cdr3_aa: CASNPRQGAGYNEQFF
cdr3_nt: TGTGCCAGCAACCCTAGACAGGGGGCTGGGTACAATGAGCAGTTCTTC

j_call: TRBJ2-1
d_call: NA
v_call: TRBV6-5
clone_size: NA
cdr3_aa: CASSRTSIGEQFF
cdr3_nt: TGTGCCAGCAGTAGAACTAGCATCGGTGAGCAGTTCTTC

j_call: TRBJ1-5
d_call: NA
v_call: TRBV9
clone_size: NA
cdr3_aa: CASSVSGEANQPQHF
cdr3_nt: TGTGCCAGCAGCGTATCGGGGGAGGCCAATCAGCCCCAGCATTTT

j_call: TRBJ1-5
d_call: NA
v_call: TRBV4-3
clone_size: NA
cdr3_aa: CASSFDSSNQPQHF
cdr3_nt: TGCGCCAGCAGCTTCGATTCGAGCAATCAGCCCCAGCATTTT

j_call: TRBJ2-7
d_call: TRBD1
v_call: TRBV7-2
clone_size: NA
cdr3_aa: CASSRVTGGSYEQYF
cdr3_nt: TGTGCCAGCAGTCGTGTGACAGGGGGCTCCTACGAGCAGTACTTC

j_call: TRBJ2-5
d_call: TRBD2
v_call: TRBV29-1
clone_size: NA
cdr3_aa: CSVSTSGGTQETQYF
cdr3_nt: TGCAGCGTCTCGACTAGCGGGGGAACTCAAGAGACCCAGTACTTC

j_call: TRBJ1-1
d_call: NA
v_call: TRBV6-5
clone_size: NA
cdr3_aa: CASSYSWTVGGNTEAFF
cdr3_nt: TGTGCCAGCAGTTATTCCTGGACAGTGGGAGGGAACACTGAAGCTTTCTTT

j_call: TRBJ2-7
d_call: TRBD1
v_call: TRBV6-2/TRBV6-3
clone_size: NA
cdr3_aa: CASTRRQGDHEQYF
cdr3_nt: TGTGCCAGCACGAGGAGACAGGGGGACCACGAGCAGTACTTC

j_call: TRBJ2-7
d_call: NA
v_call: TRBV29-1
clone_size: NA
cdr3_aa: CSVGRTSYEQYF
cdr3_nt: TGCAGCGTTGGAAGGACTTCCTACGAGCAGTACTTC